Presented here are 20 T cell receptor beta chains from one specimen sequenced in a study of CD8+ T cells in alopecia areata. Treatment reported: oral pan-JAK inhibitor, 5-10 mg twice daily. RNA extraction and reverse transcription yielded cDNA as sequencing template. Only in-frame clones appear in the TCRdb table, and some are missing; sequencing was by immunoSEQ multiplex PCR. The table has roughly 200,000 clones, roughly 50% seen once; the top ten hold 10% to 12%. Sequencing used CD8+ T cells sorted from blood, obtained at week 24, from a patient treated with tofacitinib. These receptors were obtained from a human donor with alopecia areata.

The chain uses TRBV19 and TRBJ2-3, with 8 bases matching TRBD2. The CDR3 is made up of 16 amino acids. CDR1 LNHDA and CDR2 SQIVND come from the germline V gene (reference sequence). Germline trimming cut 3 bases from V and 3 bases from J; bases unmatched to any gene: 8. CDR3 sequence reads: CASSILAGGHTDTQYF. CDR3 bases: TGTGCCAGTAGTATTTTGGCGGGGGGCCATACAGATACGCAGTATTTT. Full variable domain (outside the CDR3, taken from reference TRBV19 and TRBJ2-3): DGGITQSPKYLFRKEGQNVTLSCEQNLNHDAMYWYRQDPGQGLRLIYYSQIVNDFQKGDIAEGYSVSREKKESFPLTVTSAQKNPTAFYLCASSILAGGHTDTQYFGPGTRLTVL.

This clone is a singleton in its sample. The chain joins TRBV7-2 to TRBJ2-5; no clear D gene. This CDR3 contains 16 residues. V was cut by 5 bases and J by 3 bases, with 19 bases left in between. The germline V gene encodes CDR1 SGHTA and CDR2 FQGNSA. CDR3 bases: TGTGCCAGCAGCCTCTATAGCCGGGCCCTGGAAGAGACCCAGTACTTC. It specifies CASSLYSRALEETQYF.

This clone was seen a handful of times. V usage is TRBV27 and J usage is TRBJ2-5; 12 bases align to TRBD2. Germline V CDR1 and CDR2: MNHEY, SMNVEV (reference sequence). The CDR3 loop spans 16 amino acids. The trim removed 6 bases at V and 5 bases at J, leaving 10 bases unmatched. The CDR3 DNA is TGTGCCAGCAGCTCCCTGACTAGCGGGGGTGGGGAGACCCAGTACTTC. It codes for CASSSLTSGGGETQYF.

This clone was counted between two and nine times. The chain links TRBV10-3 to TRBJ1-4; 10 positions agree with TRBD1. Unmatched junction bases numbered 5, after V lost 3 bases and J lost 7 bases. Germline loops: CDR1 ENHRY, CDR2 SYGVKD. There are 15 residues in the CDR3. The DNA of the CDR3 is TGTGCCATCAGTGAAAGGACAGGGGGAGGTGAAAAACTGTTTTTT. Translation: CAISERTGGGEKLFF.

The V gene is TRBV5-6, the J gene TRBJ2-7, with TRBD2 matching over 7 bases. Trimming at V came to 4 bases and at J to 5 bases, leaving 15 bases not matched to a gene. This CDR3 is built from 16 residues. Germline assignment: CDR1 SGHDT and CDR2 YYEEEE. The CDR3 DNA is TGTGCCAGCAGCATGGGGTCAGCGGGGTGGTCCCACGAGCAGTACTTC. It codes for CASSMGSAGWSHEQYF.

This clone appeared a single time. V and J are TRBV5-1 and TRBJ1-1; D remains unclear. CDR1 and CDR2 from the germline V gene are SGHRS and YFSETQ. The CDR3 length is 12 residues. Trimming took off 1 base at V and 1 base at J, with 2 bases between the two ends. The CDR3 loop reads CASSLTNTEAFF. DNA for the CDR3: TGCGCCAGCAGCTTGACGAACACTGAAGCTTTCTTT. Full variable domain (rest looked up from reference TRBV5-1 and TRBJ1-1): KAGVTQTPRYLIKTRGQQVTLSCSPISGHRSVSWYQQTPGQGLQFLFEYFSETQRNKGNFPGRFSGRQFSNSRSEMNVSTLELGDSALYLCASSLTNTEAFFGQGTRLTVV.

J is TRBJ2-5 and V is TRBV14; D is undetermined. The CDR3 length is 13 residues. V was cut by 1 base and J by 5 bases, with 8 bases left in between. The germline CDR1 and CDR2 sequences are SGHDN and FVKESK. CDR3 nucleotides: TGTGCCAGCAGCCAAGTCCTGTGGGAGACCCAGTACTTC. It encodes CASSQVLWETQYF.

This clone has a count of ten or more. This rearrangement joins TRBV10-1 to TRBJ1-2; possibly TRBD1 for D (6 bases). Germline loops: CDR1 WNHNN, CDR2 SYGVQD (reference sequence). V lost 6 bases, J lost 5 bases, and 13 bases lay in between. The CDR3 consists of 13 residues. CDR3 nucleotide sequence: TGCGCCAGCAGCGCGACAGGTTCTTATGGCTACACCTTC. This translates into CASSATGSYGYTF.

V and J are TRBV30 and TRBJ2-7; perhaps D is TRBD1 or TRBD2 (5 bases each). The CDR3 is 14 residues long. In germline, CDR1 is GTSNPN, CDR2 SVGIG (reference sequence). Trimming removed 3 bases at V and 0 bases at J, with 12 bases between. The CDR3 nucleotides are TGTGCCTGGAGGGGGGAGACGAGCTCCTACGAGCAGTACTTC. It yields the protein CAWRGETSSYEQYF. Combining the CDR3 with reference TRBV30 and TRBJ2-7 gives the whole variable domain SQTIHQWPATLVQPVGSPLSLECTVEGTSNPNLYWYRQAAGRGLQLLFYSVGIGQISSEVPQNLSASRPQDRQFILSSKKLLLSDSGFYLCAWRGETSSYEQYFGPGTRLTVT.

There are a few counts of this clone. The V and J genes are TRBV28 and TRBJ2-2, with D perhaps TRBD1 or TRBD2 (5 bases each). CDR3 length: 15 residues. Trimming took 4 bases from V and 6 from J, leaving 15 bases between them. The germline CDR1 and CDR2 sequences are MDHEN and SYDVKM. DNA for the CDR3: TGTGCCAGCAGTTCCCGAGGGGACCCGGCCGGGGAGCTGTTTTTT. It codes for CASSSRGDPAGELFF.

CDR3 nucleotides: TGCAGCGTTGGGGTTAGAGCGGGGGGATTTGCCGGGGAGCTGTTTTTT. This gives the protein CSVGVRAGGFAGELFF. The J gene is TRBJ2-2, the V gene TRBV29-1, with 9 nucleotides matching TRBD2. After removal of 4 bases from V and 6 bases from J, the junction contained 12 bases not matched to a gene. This CDR3 comprises 16 residues. Looked up from germline, CDR1 is SQVTM and CDR2 is ANQGSEA.

This rearrangement joins TRBV2 to TRBJ2-1; D may be TRBD1 or TRBD2 (5 bases each). The CDR3 has 15 amino acids. Germline values: CDR1 SNHLY, CDR2 FYNNEI. V lost 4 bases and J lost 3, with 13 bases in between. The CDR3 protein is CASSVVGGGYNEQFF. In DNA, the CDR3 is TGTGCCAGCAGTGTTGTTGGGGGTGGCTACAATGAGCAGTTCTTC.

On this clone itself: The same CDR3 also results from other DNA sequences found in this sample. The chain carries TRBV9 and TRBJ2-5; a weak D match, TRBD1 (5 bases). The germline V gene encodes CDR1 SGDLS and CDR2 YYNGEE. CDR3 length equals 13 residues. The V and J ends lost 0 bases and 5 bases respectively, with 8 bases between them. The CDR3 bases are TGTGCCAGCAGCGTAGAGGGGAAGGAGACCCAGTACTTC. Translating gives CASSVEGKETQYF.

This clone was recorded a few times. The chain couples TRBV4-3 to TRBJ1-1; perhaps TRBD1 as D (5 bases). Deletions cut 0 bases from V and 8 bases from J, with 13 bases between. The V gene's germline CDR1 is LGHNA and CDR2 YSLEER. The CDR3 has 14 residues. The CDR3 protein is CASSQEFLGEEAFF. CDR3 DNA sequence: TGCGCCAGCAGCCAAGAGTTTTTGGGGGAGGAAGCTTTCTTT.

V gene TRBV6-5 combines with J gene TRBJ1-1; D uncertain. The V end lost 4 bases, the J end lost 2 bases, and 11 bases lay between the germline ends. This CDR3 contains 14 residues. The germline V gene has CDR1 MNHEY and CDR2 SVGAGI. The CDR3 sequence: CASSSASINTEAFF. The CDR3 bases are TGTGCCAGCAGTTCAGCTTCGATAAACACTGAAGCTTTCTTT.

The CDR3 nucleotides are TGTGCCAGCAGTGCGGGACAGGGGTACGGTGAGCAGTTCTTC. Translating gives CASSAGQGYGEQFF. The chain carries TRBV6-5 and TRBJ2-1; 10 nucleotides agree with TRBD1. Germline CDR1 is MNHEY and CDR2 is SVGAGI. V trimming: 5 bases; J trimming: 9 bases; junction bases outside the gene matches: 7. The CDR3 loop spans 14 amino acids.

The chain uses TRBV30 and TRBJ1-2; D is undetermined. The CDR3 totals 11 residues. V shed 2 bases and J shed 6 bases, with 7 bases lying between them. Per the germline V gene, CDR1 is GTSNPN and CDR2 is SVGIG (reference sequence). The CDR3 bases are TGTGCCTGGAGTCAAGGGAATGGCTACACCTTC. Amino acid sequence: CAWSQGNGYTF.

The chain joins TRBV5-1 to TRBJ2-7, with TRBD2 identical over 10 bases. The CDR3 totals 14 residues. Trimming at V came to 4 bases and at J to 5 bases, leaving 6 bases not matched to a gene. CDR1 and CDR2 (germline): SGHRS, YFSETQ. In DNA, the CDR3 is TGCGCCAGCAGCCAAGACCTAGCGGGGGACGAGCAGTACTTC. Protein: CASSQDLAGDEQYF.

The CDR3 DNA follows: TGTGCCAGTAGTCTGGGACAGGGGTCGAGGTTTGGTGAAAAACTGTTTTTT. Its protein is CASSLGQGSRFGEKLFF. This chain connects TRBV19 to TRBJ1-4; 10 bases line up with TRBD1. The CDR3 totals 17 residues. Germline V gene sequence: CDR1 LNHDA, CDR2 SQIVND (reference sequence). J was trimmed by 7 bases and V by 5 bases; bases with no gene match: 13. The whole variable domain, filled in from reference TRBV19 and TRBJ1-4, reads DGGITQSPKYLFRKEGQNVTLSCEQNLNHDAMYWYRQDPGQGLRLIYYSQIVNDFQKGDIAEGYSVSREKKESFPLTVTSAQKNPTAFYLCASSLGQGSRFGEKLFFGSGTQLSVL.

This chain connects TRBV2 to TRBJ1-2, with 7 bases that match TRBD1. Germline CDR1 reads SNHLY; CDR2 reads FYNNEI. This CDR3 region has 15 residues. The junction had 8 bases not matched to a gene; V was cut back by 3 bases and J by 4 bases. Here the CDR3 DNA reads TGTGCCAGCAGTGAGCGGGACAGCGCGATCTATGGCTACACCTTC. It yields the protein CASSERDSAIYGYTF.